This T cell receptor beta chain was identified in a study of shared clonotypes between healthy human individuals. The CDR3 spans 16 residues. Germline CDR1 reads MRHNA; CDR2 reads SNTAGT. Trimming left V 3 bases short and J 2 bases short, with 14 bases between. This clone has ten or more counts. Antigen unknown. Findings of the study overall: Naive CD4 clonotype sharing across several donors was approximately 5%.

Per the study methods: Because ImmunoSEQ provided only junction sequences with no quality scores, the filtering differed. The table came from immunoSEQ multiplex PCR; TCRdb's copy has only in-frame clones and leaves some out. V and J calls and clone size are given by that table; D and trimming were obtained from the DNA. This sample has roughly 700,000 clones, with less than 85% found just once. A CD45RA+ naive subset and a CD45RA-negative memory subset were split from CD4+ cells. The clonotype was recovered from a woman younger than 45 in good health. The specimen was memory CD4+ T cells sorted from blood. Subset denoted: CD45RA-negative fraction. The chain links TRBV6-4 to TRBJ1-5; D uncertain. CDR3 bases: TGTGCCAGCAGTGAGTACCGGATAAGGCGCAATCAGCCCCAGCATTTT. Its translation is CASSEYRIRRNQPQHF.